Listed here are 17 T cell receptor beta chains from one sample, sequenced in a study of T cells in tuberculosis. Measured with immunoSEQ multiplex PCR; TCRdb has only the in-frame clones, and not every one. The data hold roughly 35,000 clones, with 93% observed a single time. Sequences were obtained from PBMCs. All receptors derive from a donor aged 10-29 years with latent tuberculosis or without tuberculosis infection.

The rearrangement links TRBV15 to TRBJ2-3; no clear D gene. CDR1 and CDR2 from the germline V gene are LNHNV and YYDKDF (reference sequence). The CDR3 is made up of 13 amino acids. Trimming left V 3 bases short and J 4 bases short, with 8 bases between. CDR3 loop: CATSRGEADTQYF. In DNA, the CDR3 is TGTGCCACCAGCAGGGGTGAGGCAGATACGCAGTATTTT.

The chain has TRBV7-8 and TRBJ2-5, with 7 bases matching TRBD2. J lost 6 bases, V lost 5 bases, and 15 bases had no gene match. The CDR3 has 16 amino acids. Germline CDR1 and CDR2: SGHVS and FQNEAQ. CDR3 nucleotides: TGTGCCAGCAGCGACCCCCTTGGGAGGGCTAAGAAGACCCAGTACTTC. Its protein is CASSDPLGRAKKTQYF.

Here the CDR3 DNA reads TGCGCCAGCAGCCATTCCGACAGGAACTATGGCTACACCTTC. Translated: CASSHSDRNYGYTF. The chain is built from TRBV4-3 and TRBJ1-2, with D perhaps matching TRBD1 (6 bases). Per the germline V gene, CDR1 is LGHNA and CDR2 is YSLEER. CDR3 size: 14 residues. V gave up 3 bases and J gave up 2 bases, with 10 bases separating them.

The V gene is TRBV5-4, the J gene TRBJ1-5; 7 bases are shared with TRBD1. The germline V gene encodes CDR1 SGHNT and CDR2 YYREEE (reference sequence). Trimming took 0 bases from V and 3 from J; bases not matched to a gene: 3. The CDR3 totals 15 residues. The chain's CDR3 is CASSLGGQYNQPQHF. The CDR3 bases are TGTGCCAGCAGCTTGGGGGGACAGTACAATCAGCCCCAGCATTTT.

The chain is built from TRBV28 and TRBJ1-2; possible D gene TRBD1, 6 bases. This CDR3 has 13 residues. V lost 8 bases and J 3 bases, leaving 13 bases between the germline ends. Germline V CDR1 and CDR2: MDHEN, SYDVKM. The CDR3 coding sequence is TGTGCCAGCTTTCGACAGGTCGACTATGGCTACACCTTC. Translated, it gives CASFRQVDYGYTF.

The chain combines TRBV10-3 with TRBJ1-1; 12 positions agree with TRBD1. Trimming at V came to 5 bases and at J to 2 bases, leaving 6 bases not matched to a gene. The CDR3 is 16 residues long. Per germline, CDR1 ENHRY and CDR2 SYGVKD. CDR3 nucleotides: TGTGCCATCAGTAAGGGACAGGGGGCGATTAACACTGAAGCTTTCTTT. It is translated as CAISKGQGAINTEAFF.

This rearrangement joins TRBV13 to TRBJ1-5; 7 nucleotides agree with TRBD1. CDR3 length: 13 residues. Germline trimming cut 5 bases from V and 7 bases from J; bases unmatched to any gene: 5. Per germline, CDR1 PRHDT and CDR2 FYEKMQ (reference sequence). CDR3 DNA sequence: TGTGCCAGCAGCCGTACACAGGGGCAGCCCCAGCATTTT. Its translation: CASSRTQGQPQHF.

The CDR3 loop reads CAWSVHLGTDTQYF. The CDR3 bases are TGTGCCTGGAGTGTACATCTAGGCACAGATACGCAGTATTTT. The chain recombines TRBV30 with TRBJ2-3, with D hard to call. This CDR3 has 14 amino acids. The V gene's germline CDR1 is GTSNPN and CDR2 SVGIG (reference sequence). Deletions cut 0 bases from V and 1 base from J, with 8 bases between.

The chain uses TRBV19 and TRBJ1-3; 7 nucleotides line up with TRBD1. V trimming: 6 bases; J trimming: 4 bases; junction bases outside the gene matches: 12. The length of the CDR3 is 16 residues. CDR1 is LNHDA and CDR2 is SQIVND in the germline V gene (reference sequence). The CDR3 DNA follows: TGTGCCAGTAGGCCGGACTCTACAGGGGACGGAAACACCATATATTTT. Amino acid sequence: CASRPDSTGDGNTIYF.

This chain uses TRBV5-1 with TRBJ2-1; 8 bases are a match to TRBD1. Germline values: CDR1 SGHRS, CDR2 YFSETQ. Trimming at V came to 3 bases and at J to 16 bases, leaving 9 bases not matched to a gene. The CDR3 consists of 12 residues. Here the CDR3 reads CASSSDRAFVFF. The DNA of the CDR3 is TGCGCCAGCAGCTCGGACAGGGCATTCGTCTTCTTC.

With respect to this clone: Other DNA sequences of this sample code for an identical CDR3. The CDR3 loop is CASSLPTGNTEAFF. DNA for the CDR3: TGCGCCAGCAGCCTACCGACAGGGAACACTGAAGCTTTCTTT. The chain joins TRBV5-1 to TRBJ1-1; a weak D match, TRBD1 (6 bases). Germline lookup yields CDR1 SGHRS and CDR2 YFSETQ. The V end lost 4 bases, the J end lost 1 base, and 11 bases lay between the germline ends. The CDR3 has 14 residues.

This chain connects TRBV4-3 to TRBJ1-4; D remains ambiguous. The CDR3 totals 16 residues. Between the trimmed V and J ends, which lost 0 bases and 2 bases, there was a span of 10 bases. Germline CDR1 LGHNA, CDR2 YSLEER. The CDR3 sequence: CASSQDLPGTNEKLFF. The DNA for the CDR3 is TGCGCCAGCAGCCAAGATCTCCCGGGGACTAATGAAAAACTGTTTTTT.

V is TRBV19 and J is TRBJ1-5; 11 nucleotides align to TRBD1. This CDR3 region has 17 residues. Germline V gene lookup returns CDR1 LNHDA and CDR2 SQIVND (reference sequence). Trimming took 0 bases from V and 6 from J; bases not matched to a gene: 7. The CDR3 region has the DNA TGTGCCAGTAGTATAGATCTTGGAGGACAGGGGGCTCAGCCCCAGCATTTT. Protein product: CASSIDLGGQGAQPQHF.

The J gene is TRBJ1-2, the V gene TRBV5-4; D is unclear. Trimming left V 4 bases short and J 4 bases short, with 17 bases between. Germline CDR1 reads SGHNT; CDR2 reads YYREEE (reference sequence). This CDR3 contains 15 residues. CDR3 bases: TGTGCCAGCAGCCTAGGGCGTTTAACTAGCTATGGCTACACCTTC. Its protein product is CASSLGRLTSYGYTF. Combining the CDR3 with reference TRBV5-4 and TRBJ1-2 gives the whole variable domain ETGVTQSPTHLIKTRGQQVTLRCSSQSGHNTVSWYQQALGQGPQFIFQYYREEENGRGNFPPRFSGLQFPNYSSELNVNALELDDSALYLCASSLGRLTSYGYTFGSGTRLTVV.

This clone was detected once. The chain recombines TRBV4-1 with TRBJ1-6; D is perhaps TRBD1 (5 bases). The length of the CDR3 is 16 residues. V was trimmed by 0 bases and J by 10 bases, leaving 16 bases between them. Germline loops: CDR1 MGHRA, CDR2 YSYEKL. Here the CDR3 reads CASSQEGAVGKSPLHF. The CDR3 DNA reads TGCGCCAGCAGCCAAGAAGGGGCAGTAGGCAAATCACCCCTCCACTTT.

The chain couples TRBV7-8 to TRBJ1-4, with a possible D match to TRBD1 (6 bases). Per germline, CDR1 SGHVS and CDR2 FQNEAQ. The CDR3 is 14 residues long. The germline V and J ends were trimmed by 4 bases and 4 bases, with 10 bases remaining between them. CDR3 sequence reads: CASSSPDSNEKLFF. Here the CDR3 DNA reads TGTGCCAGCAGCTCCCCGGACAGTAATGAAAAACTGTTTTTT. The whole variable domain, filled in from reference TRBV7-8 and TRBJ1-4, reads GAGVSQSPRYKVAKRGQDVALRCDPISGHVSLFWYQQALGQGPEFLTYFQNEAQLDKSGLPSDRFFAERPEGSVSTLKIQRTQQEDSAVYLCASSSPDSNEKLFFGSGTQLSVL.

This clone was recorded only once. J is TRBJ1-6 and V is TRBV4-1; a possible D gene is TRBD1 (5 bases). The CDR3 has 15 residues. Germline CDR1 and CDR2: MGHRA and YSYEKL. V lost 0 bases and J lost 7, with 10 bases in between. In nucleotides, the CDR3 is TGCGCCAGCAGCCAAGATCCGGGACTAAATTCACCCCTCCACTTT. This codes for CASSQDPGLNSPLHF.